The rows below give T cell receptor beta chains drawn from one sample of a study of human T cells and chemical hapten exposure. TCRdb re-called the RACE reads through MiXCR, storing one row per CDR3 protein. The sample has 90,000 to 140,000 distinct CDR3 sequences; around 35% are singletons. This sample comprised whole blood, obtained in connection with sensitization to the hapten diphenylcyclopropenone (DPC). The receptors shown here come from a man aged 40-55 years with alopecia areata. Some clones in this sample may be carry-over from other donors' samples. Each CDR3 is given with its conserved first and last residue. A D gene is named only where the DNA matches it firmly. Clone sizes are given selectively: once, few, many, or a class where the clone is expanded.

CASSPKRTGAYNEQFF	TGTGCCAGCAGCCCCAAGCGGACAGGGGCTTACAATGAGCAGTTCTTC	many	TRBJ2-1	TRBV4-2	TRBD1
CASSPGGTERVNYGYTF	TGTGCCAGCTCACCCGGTGGGACAGAACGAGTGAACTATGGCTACACCTTC	.	TRBJ1-2	TRBV18	TRBD1
CSVEGGGYEQYF	TGCAGCGTTGAAGGTGGGGGCTACGAGCAGTACTTC	.	TRBJ2-7	TRBV29-1	.
CASWTGTSPLHF	TGTGCCAGCTGGACAGGGACCTCACCCCTCCACTTT	.	TRBJ1-6	TRBV27	TRBD1
CASSYSRARNFSNQPQHF	TGTGCCAGCAGTTACTCTAGGGCCAGGAACTTTAGCAATCAGCCCCAGCATTTT	.	TRBJ1-5	TRBV6-2/TRBV6-3	.
CASSQEESGRAFLPPVYEQYF	TGCGCCAGCAGCCAAGAGGAGAGCGGGAGGGCCTTTTTGCCCCCTGTCTACGAGCAGTACTTC	.	TRBJ2-7	TRBV4-3	TRBD2
CSARVPGGKAPLHF	TGCAGTGCTAGAGTGCCGGGGGGCAAGGCACCCCTCCACTTT	.	TRBJ1-6	TRBV20-1	.
CSVGGQDNQPQHF	TGCAGCGTGGGCGGACAGGATAATCAGCCCCAGCATTTT	few	TRBJ1-5	TRBV29-1	TRBD1
CASSQGQTYEQYF	TGCGCCAGCAGCCAAGGGCAGACCTACGAGCAGTACTTC	few	TRBJ2-7	TRBV4-1	.
CASSLPLAAYGYTF	TGTGCCAGCAGTTTGCCCCTTGCAGCCTATGGCTACACCTTC	.	TRBJ1-2	TRBV28	.
CASSQEDRQLAEAAFF	TGTGCCAGCAGCCAAGAGGACAGGCAATTGGCAGAGGCAGCTTTCTTT	few	TRBJ1-1	TRBV4-2	TRBD1
CASTTSGRENEQFF	TGCGCCAGCACGACTAGCGGGAGGGAGAATGAGCAGTTCTTC	few	TRBJ2-1	TRBV5-1	TRBD2
CAWSVQRSGGLSYEQYF	TGTGCCTGGAGTGTACAAAGATCCGGGGGACTCTCCTACGAGCAGTACTTC	few	TRBJ2-7	TRBV30	.
CATSDLCLAGTEAFF	TGTGCCACCAGTGATTTGTGCTTGGCGGGCACTGAAGCTTTCTTT	.	TRBJ1-1	TRBV24-1	.
CASSYPGLAAVRGTQYF	TGTGCCAGCAGTTACCCGGGACTAGCGGCTGTTCGGGGTACGCAGTATTTT	few	TRBJ2-3	TRBV6-2/TRBV6-3	TRBD2
CASSPHSVRVTSGANVLTF	TGTGCCAGCAGCCCCCATTCTGTGCGGGTGACCTCTGGGGCCAACGTCCTGACTTTC	.	TRBJ2-6	TRBV7-2	.
CASSYTMIAPAQHF	TGTGCCAGCAGTTACACAATGATTGCCCCGGCCCAGCATTTT	few	TRBJ1-5	TRBV6-2/TRBV6-3	.
CASSSHGTSGYNEQFF	TGTGCCAGCAGCTCCCACGGGACTAGCGGTTACAATGAGCAGTTCTTC	.	TRBJ2-1	TRBV6-2/TRBV6-3	TRBD2
CSTAGLQETQYF	TGCAGCACCGCCGGGCTCCAAGAGACCCAGTACTTC	.	TRBJ2-5	TRBV29-1	.
CASSFPERRGTDTQYF	TGTGCCAGCAGTTTTCCCGAACGGAGGGGCACAGATACGCAGTATTTT	.	TRBJ2-3	TRBV28	.
CASRAAGGMNTEAFF	TGTGCCAGCCGAGCTGCCGGGGGGATGAACACTGAAGCTTTCTTT	.	TRBJ1-1	TRBV11-3	.
CASSYQGPAAEAFF	TGTGCCAGCAGTTATCAGGGGCCGGCAGCTGAAGCTTTCTTT	few	TRBJ1-1	TRBV27	.
CASSQEGTGNTEAFF	TGTGCCAGCAGCCAAGAGGGGACAGGGAACACTGAAGCTTTCTTT	few	TRBJ1-1	TRBV11-2	TRBD1
CASSLSLRGTDTQYF	TGTGCCAGCAGCTTGTCTTTAAGGGGGACAGATACGCAGTATTTT	.	TRBJ2-3	TRBV5-4	.
CATRATWGNEQFF	TGTGCCACCAGGGCGACATGGGGCAATGAGCAGTTCTTC	.	TRBJ2-1	TRBV24-1	.
CSARGSRGGYEQYF	TGCAGTGCTAGAGGGTCCAGGGGTGGCTACGAGCAGTACTTC	.	TRBJ2-7	TRBV20-1	.
CASSWDPGTDTQYF	TGTGCCAGCAGCTGGGACCCAGGCACAGATACGCAGTATTTT	.	TRBJ2-3	TRBV7-9	.
CASSHRQGPNTGELFF	TGCGCCAGCAGCCATAGACAGGGCCCGAACACCGGGGAGCTGTTTTTT	few	TRBJ2-2	TRBV4-3	TRBD1
CASSLADSRLSGNTIYF	TGTGCCAGCAGCTTAGCGGACAGCCGGTTATCTGGAAACACCATATATTTT	.	TRBJ1-3	TRBV7-6	.
CASSEDTSVKQYF	TGTGCCAGCAGTGAAGACACTAGCGTGAAGCAGTACTTC	.	TRBJ2-7	TRBV2	TRBD2